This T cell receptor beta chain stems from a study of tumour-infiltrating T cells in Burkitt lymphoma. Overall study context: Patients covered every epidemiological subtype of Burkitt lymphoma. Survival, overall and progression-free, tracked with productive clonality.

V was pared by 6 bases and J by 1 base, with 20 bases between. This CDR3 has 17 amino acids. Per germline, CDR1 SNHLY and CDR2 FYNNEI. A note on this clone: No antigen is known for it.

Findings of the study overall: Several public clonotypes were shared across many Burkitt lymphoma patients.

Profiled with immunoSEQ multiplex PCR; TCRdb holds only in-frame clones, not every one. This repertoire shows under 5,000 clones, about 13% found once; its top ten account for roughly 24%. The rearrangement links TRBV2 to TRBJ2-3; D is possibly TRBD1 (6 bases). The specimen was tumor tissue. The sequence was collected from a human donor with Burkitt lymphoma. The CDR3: CASSDPGRAGGTDTQYF. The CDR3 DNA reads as TGTGCCAGCAGCGACCCCGGGCGGGCAGGGGGCACAGATACGCAGTATTTT.